The T cell receptor beta chain under discussion was sequenced for a study of cytomegalovirus exposure and HLA in healthy donors. Study outcomes and limitations: Earlier results showed most TCR beta V segments being productive about 87% or about 30% of the time. Among TCR sequences, most were rare, though some public TCRs appeared in many donors. Donors were assumed by presence/absence analyses to have roughly uniform sequencing depth. What TCR beta sequences reportedly achieved was accurate prediction of HLA-A and HLA-B alleles in most subjects.

Trimming took off 4 bases at V and 1 base at J, with 16 bases between the two ends. CDR1 LNHDA and CDR2 SQIVND come from the germline V gene (reference sequence). The CDR3 contains 16 residues. The PCR used 60 Vbeta and 13 Jbeta primers. Measured with immunoSEQ multiplex PCR; TCRdb has only the in-frame clones, and not every one. There are hundreds of thousands of clones in the sample; almost 80% occur only once, and 1.5% to 2% lies in the top ten. To note about this clone: Its antigen remains unknown.

The sequence was collected from a male donor in good health and CMV-seronegative. The sequenced material came from PBMCs. The genes are TRBV19 and TRBJ1-2, with D hard to call. CDR3 loop: CASSTFLPPDNYGYTF. CDR3 coding DNA: TGTGCCAGTAGTACCTTCCTCCCCCCAGATAACTATGGCTACACCTTC.